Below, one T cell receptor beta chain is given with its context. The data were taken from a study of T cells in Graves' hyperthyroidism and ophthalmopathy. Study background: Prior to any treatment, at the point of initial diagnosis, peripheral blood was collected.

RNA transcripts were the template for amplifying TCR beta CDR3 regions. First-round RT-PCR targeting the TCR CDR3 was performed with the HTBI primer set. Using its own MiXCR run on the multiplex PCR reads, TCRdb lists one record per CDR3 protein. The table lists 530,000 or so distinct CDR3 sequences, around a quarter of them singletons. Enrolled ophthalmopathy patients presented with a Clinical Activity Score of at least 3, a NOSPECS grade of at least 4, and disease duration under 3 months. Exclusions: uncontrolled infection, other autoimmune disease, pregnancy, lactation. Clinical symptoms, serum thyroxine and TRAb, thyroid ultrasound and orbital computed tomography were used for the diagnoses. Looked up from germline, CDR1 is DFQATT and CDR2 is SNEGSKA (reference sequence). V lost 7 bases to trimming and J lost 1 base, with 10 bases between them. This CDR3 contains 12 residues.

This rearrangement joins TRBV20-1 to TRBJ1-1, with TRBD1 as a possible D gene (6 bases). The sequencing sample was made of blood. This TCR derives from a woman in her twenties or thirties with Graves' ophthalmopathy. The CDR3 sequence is CSVGTSNTEAFF. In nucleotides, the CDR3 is TGCAGTGTCGGGACATCGAACACTGAAGCTTTCTTT.